These T cell receptor beta chains were read from a single sample in a study of T cell repertoires in cytomegalovirus infection. For these receptors, no antigen is known. TCRdb reprocessed the reads with MiXCR, giving one entry per CDR3 protein. In the table there are approximately 73,000 distinct CDR3 sequences, 35% to 50% of which are singletons. The sequencing here drew on CD8+ T cells from cultured PBMCs, taken from culture after CMV antigen stimulation. The receptors derive from a human donor in good health (CMV status not recorded). Some clones in this sample may be carry-over from other donors' samples. The conserved cysteine and the conserved F or W are not part of the CDR3 here.

v_call: TRBV12-3/TRBV12-4; cdr3_length: 12; j_call: TRBJ1-2; cdr3_aa: ASSLEAGNYGYT
v_call: TRBV12-3/TRBV12-4; cdr3_length: 11; j_call: TRBJ1-4; cdr3_aa: ASSFATNEKLF
v_call: TRBV28; cdr3_length: 14; j_call: TRBJ2-1; cdr3_aa: ASSVGISGVYNEQF
v_call: TRBV5-6; cdr3_length: 11; j_call: TRBJ1-4; cdr3_aa: ASSIDEDEKLF
v_call: TRBV7-6; cdr3_length: 13; j_call: TRBJ1-2; cdr3_aa: ASSPGGVPSLGYT
v_call: TRBV5-3; cdr3_length: 12; j_call: TRBJ1-1; cdr3_aa: ASSPREMNTEAF
v_call: TRBV4-1; cdr3_length: 13; j_call: TRBJ1-3; cdr3_aa: ASAGTTTSGNTIY
v_call: TRBV7-3; cdr3_length: 13; j_call: TRBJ2-5; cdr3_aa: ASSFARGAQETQY
v_call: TRBV10-3; cdr3_length: 12; j_call: TRBJ1-2; cdr3_aa: AISEPGGVYGYT
v_call: TRBV5-1; cdr3_length: 16; j_call: TRBJ2-1; cdr3_aa: ASSLEPRGEGYLNEQF
v_call: TRBV6-1; cdr3_length: 11; j_call: TRBJ2-3; cdr3_aa: ASMGPRADTQY
v_call: TRBV13; cdr3_length: 10; j_call: TRBJ2-7; cdr3_aa: ASSLGSYEQY
v_call: TRBV7-9; cdr3_length: 13; j_call: TRBJ1-6; cdr3_aa: ASMTGSSYNSPLH
v_call: TRBV7-3; cdr3_length: 12; j_call: TRBJ2-5; cdr3_aa: ASSSSTRPETQY
v_call: TRBV19; cdr3_length: 13; j_call: TRBJ2-1; cdr3_aa: ASSIAGASYNEQF
v_call: TRBV7-8; cdr3_length: 12; j_call: TRBJ2-1; cdr3_aa: ASSFQGFIHEQF
v_call: TRBV27; cdr3_length: 11; j_call: TRBJ2-5; cdr3_aa: ASSLGRRETQY
v_call: TRBV19; cdr3_length: 13; j_call: TRBJ1-5; cdr3_aa: ASSIDLQGSLVQH
v_call: TRBV7-9; cdr3_length: 17; j_call: TRBJ2-2; cdr3_aa: ASSDSSKSGGVNTGELF
v_call: TRBV7-2; cdr3_length: 10; j_call: TRBJ2-7; cdr3_aa: ASSLVRAEQY
v_call: TRBV11-2; cdr3_length: 12; j_call: TRBJ2-2; cdr3_aa: ASSLGMGPGELF
v_call: TRBV7-6; cdr3_length: 13; j_call: TRBJ2-1; cdr3_aa: ASSLVGPGGNEQF
v_call: TRBV20-1; cdr3_length: 11; j_call: TRBJ2-2; cdr3_aa: SASGKGLGELF
v_call: TRBV12-3/TRBV12-4; cdr3_length: 11; j_call: TRBJ1-1; cdr3_aa: ASSLQVRTEAF
v_call: TRBV5-5; cdr3_length: 15; j_call: TRBJ2-7; cdr3_aa: ASSLGLAGGPGREQY
v_call: TRBV11-2; cdr3_length: 12; j_call: TRBJ2-1; cdr3_aa: ASSDTGSLNPQF
v_call: TRBV7-6; cdr3_length: 13; j_call: TRBJ1-1; cdr3_aa: ASSLGQGANTEAF
v_call: TRBV7-2; cdr3_length: 14; j_call: TRBJ2-3; cdr3_aa: ASSSIAGVSTDTQY
v_call: TRBV7-9; cdr3_length: 10; j_call: TRBJ2-1; cdr3_aa: ASSSGFDEQF
v_call: TRBV7-9; cdr3_length: 14; j_call: TRBJ2-1; cdr3_aa: ASSGGLAGGWDEQF
v_call: TRBV19; cdr3_length: 15; j_call: TRBJ2-2; cdr3_aa: ASSITGGVYNTGELF
v_call: TRBV5-4; cdr3_length: 12; j_call: TRBJ2-1; cdr3_aa: ASSLQGRGDEQF
v_call: TRBV5-4; cdr3_length: 17; j_call: TRBJ2-4; cdr3_aa: ASSLRGLAGGLAKNIQY
v_call: TRBV4-1; cdr3_length: 13; j_call: TRBJ2-7; cdr3_aa: ASSQEVQGSYEQY
v_call: TRBV29-1; cdr3_length: 10; j_call: TRBJ1-2; cdr3_aa: SVEGRAYGYT